This T cell receptor beta chain comes out of a study of blood T cell repertoires in COVID-19. Turning to the study itself: The samples span acute and convalescent COVID-19 from the United States, Italy and Spain. PBMCs, B-cell-depleted T cells, or T cells provided the cDNA or gDNA that made up the material.

Original handling: By means of reference gene primer amplification, nucleated cell counts were estimated. Produced via immunoSEQ multiplex PCR; TCRdb's table is partial and in-frame only. V and J calls and clone size come straight from that table; D and trimming were deduced from the DNA. The sample holds around 62,000 clones; around 82% are singletons and the top ten take 8.8%. The CDR3 covers 12 residues. The V gene's germline CDR1 is MNHEY and CDR2 SMNVEV (reference sequence). V lost 8 bases and J lost 3, with 11 bases in between. This sequence was found in a man over 45 with active COVID-19. V and J are TRBV27 and TRBJ2-7, with D perhaps matching TRBD1 (6 bases). The sample was peripheral blood. The CDR3 region has the DNA TGTGCCAGCTTCGGGACAAACTACGAGCAGTACTTC. This codes for CASFGTNYEQYF.